Following are 32 T cell receptor beta chains from one sample sequenced in a study of T cell changes during pregnancy in multiple sclerosis. Assay used: immunoSEQ multiplex PCR; TCRdb lists only in-frame clones, some missing. The sample records about 43,000 clones, roughly 90% being singletons. Sequencing was done on a sample of PBMCs (not recorded whether the cells were cultured). Receptors originate from a female donor with multiple sclerosis, enrolled in a pregnancy study.

Of note for this clone: The junction shows a germline mismatch at one end, possibly a read error. This chain uses TRBV7-9 with TRBJ1-3, with D tentatively TRBD1 (5 bases). The germline gives CDR1 SEHNR, CDR2 FQNEAQ (reference sequence). The CDR3 contains 11 residues. CDR3 sequence reads: CASSPDGTPHF. CDR3 nucleotides: TGTGCCAGCAGCCCCGACGGGACGCCACATTTT.

J is TRBJ2-2 and V is TRBV19; TRBD1 or TRBD2 may be the D gene (5 bases each). CDR3 length: 12 residues. Per germline, CDR1 LNHDA and CDR2 SQIVND (reference sequence). Trimming shortened V by 7 bases and J by 5 bases, and 8 bases separated the two germline ends. The CDR3 protein is CASIGETGELFF. The CDR3 DNA reads as TGTGCCAGTATAGGGGAGACCGGGGAGCTGTTTTTT.

The chain links TRBV7-2 to TRBJ2-5, with 10 bases aligning to TRBD2. Germline CDR1 and CDR2: SGHTA and FQGNSA. The CDR3 has 15 residues. V was pared by 5 bases and J by 4 bases, with 7 bases of the junction left unmatched. The CDR3 bases are TGTGCCAGCAGCCGAAGCGGGAGGGGCGGAGAGACCCAGTACTTC. Protein sequence: CASSRSGRGGETQYF.

The chain joins TRBV7-2 to TRBJ2-3; 9 bases are a match to TRBD2. Germline V gives CDR1 SGHTA, CDR2 FQGNSA. This CDR3 is built from 12 residues. Germline trimming cut 6 bases from V and 8 bases from J; bases unmatched to any gene: 3. The CDR3 reads CASRGLAPTQYF. The CDR3 nucleotides read TGTGCCAGCAGAGGACTAGCGCCTACGCAGTATTTT.

The rearrangement joins TRBV5-1 to TRBJ2-3; D is possibly TRBD2 (5 bases). CDR1 SGHRS and CDR2 YFSETQ come from the germline V gene. Trimming shortened V by 6 bases and J by 5 bases, and 13 bases separated the two germline ends. The CDR3 covers 13 residues. CDR3 coding DNA: TGCGCCAGCACCCCGGGGATTGGAGATACGCAGTATTTT. Encoded protein: CASTPGIGDTQYF.

The sample holds one count of this clone. The chain combines TRBV6-1 with TRBJ2-7; 9 nucleotides line up with TRBD2. The CDR3 covers 14 residues. CDR1 and CDR2 (germline): MNHNS, SASEGT. The V segment lost 7 bases and the J segment 4 bases; nucleotides outside the gene matches: 8. The CDR3 spells CASNLVAGDYEQYF. The CDR3 DNA reads as TGTGCCAGCAATTTGGTAGCGGGAGATTACGAGCAGTACTTC.

This clone appeared a few times. The chain recombines TRBV4-1 with TRBJ2-1; 9 nucleotides align to TRBD2. J was trimmed by 7 bases and V by 4 bases; bases with no gene match: 5. The CDR3 sequence is 14 residues long. The germline gives CDR1 MGHRA, CDR2 YSYEKL. CDR3 region: CASSRGGRDNEQFF. CDR3 in DNA: TGCGCCAGCAGCCGGGGCGGGAGGGATAATGAGCAGTTCTTC.

The V gene is TRBV10-3, the J gene TRBJ2-2; 9 bases are shared with TRBD2. Germline CDR1 and CDR2: ENHRY and SYGVKD. Germline trimming cut 10 bases from V and 6 bases from J; bases unmatched to any gene: 12. CDR3 size: 15 residues. The CDR3 here is CATRGGEKLAGELFF. The CDR3 DNA reads as TGTGCCACCCGCGGGGGGGAGAAGCTAGCCGGGGAGCTGTTTTTT.

CDR3 sequence (DNA): TGTGCCAGCAGCTCTAGCGGGACCAGCACAGATACGCAGTATTTT. Its translation is CASSSSGTSTDTQYF. V gene TRBV7-2 combines with J gene TRBJ2-3; 9 bases fit TRBD2. The trim removed 4 bases at V and 0 bases at J, leaving 2 bases unmatched. Germline values: CDR1 SGHTA, CDR2 FQGNSA. CDR3 length equals 15 residues. Supplemented by reference TRBV7-2 and TRBJ2-3, the full variable domain reads GAGVSQSPSNKVTEKGKDVELRCDPISGHTALYWYRQSLGQGLEFLIYFQGNSAPDKSGLPSDRFSAERTGGSVSTLTIQRTQQEDSAVYLCASSSSGTSTDTQYFGPGTRLTVL.

The CDR3 is CASSPTEANTGELFF. As DNA, the CDR3 is TGTGCCAGCTCACCAACAGAAGCGAACACCGGGGAGCTGTTTTTT. The V call is TRBV18, the J call TRBJ2-2, with unresolved D. Trimming took off 2 bases at V and 0 bases at J, with 7 bases between the two ends. The CDR3 is made up of 15 amino acids. Germline V gene sequence: CDR1 KGHSH, CDR2 LQKENI.

The rearrangement joins TRBV10-1 to TRBJ2-3; TRBD1 matches 9 bases. The CDR3 sequence is 14 residues long. CDR1 is WNHNN and CDR2 is SYGVQD in the germline V gene (reference sequence). J lost 4 bases, V lost 6 bases, and 5 bases had no gene match. The CDR3 sequence: CASSRDREADTQYF. The CDR3 nucleotides are TGCGCCAGCAGCCGGGACAGGGAGGCAGATACGCAGTATTTT.

V and J are TRBV5-1 and TRBJ1-3; the D is unclear. V lost 10 bases and J 4 bases, leaving 15 bases between the germline ends. CDR3 length equals 13 residues. Germline V gene sequence: CDR1 SGHRS, CDR2 YFSETQ. CDR3 sequence (DNA): TGCGCCTCCGGACGGCCGGGGGGAAACACCATATATTTT. It specifies CASGRPGGNTIYF.

This clone has a handful of counts. V and J are TRBV6-5 and TRBJ2-7; weak D call: TRBD1 (5 bases). Germline-derived CDR1 and CDR2 are MNHEY and SVGAGI. Trimming removed 0 bases from V and 3 bases from J, with 12 bases in between. The CDR3 consists of 15 residues. CDR3 DNA sequence: TGTGCCAGCAGTTACTCCTTCGACAGAGACTACGAGCAGTACTTC. It yields the protein CASSYSFDRDYEQYF.

The chain has TRBV7-9 and TRBJ2-1, with D tentatively TRBD2 (5 bases). Germline V gene sequence: CDR1 SEHNR, CDR2 FQNEAQ (reference sequence). Trimming shortened V by 4 bases and J by 10 bases, and 11 bases separated the two germline ends. There are 12 residues in the CDR3. Here the CDR3 DNA reads TGTGCCAGCAGCTACGAGGGAATGGAGCAGTTCTTC. This translates into CASSYEGMEQFF.

This chain connects TRBV10-1 to TRBJ1-1; D remains unclear. This CDR3 is built from 13 residues. The V gene lost 3 bases and the J gene lost 3 bases, with 8 bases spanning the gap. Germline V CDR1 and CDR2: WNHNN, SYGVQD (reference sequence). The CDR3 DNA reads as TGCGCCAGCAGTGACCCGGGTGACACTGAAGCTTTCTTT. Encoded protein: CASSDPGDTEAFF.

The chain employs TRBV2 and TRBJ2-3; no firm D call. This CDR3 contains 11 residues. The germline V gene encodes CDR1 SNHLY and CDR2 FYNNEI. The V end lost 6 bases, the J end lost 10 bases, and 11 bases lay between the germline ends. DNA for the CDR3: TGTGCCAGCAGCCCCCTTTGGGCGCAGTATTTT. Its protein is CASSPLWAQYF.

The chain is built from TRBV19 and TRBJ2-3; the match to TRBD2 covers 9 bases. This CDR3 spans 15 amino acids. V was clipped by 4 bases and J by 11 bases; unmatched bases: 13. Germline CDR1 and CDR2: LNHDA and SQIVND (reference sequence). CDR3 in amino acids: CASSRTSAVEGGQYF. Written as DNA, the CDR3 is TGTGCCAGTAGTAGGACTAGCGCGGTAGAGGGAGGGCAGTATTTT.

This chain links TRBV9 with TRBJ1-3; D gene uncertain. This CDR3 region has 14 residues. Trimming removed 3 bases at V and 0 bases at J, with 7 bases between. Germline assignment: CDR1 SGDLS and CDR2 YYNGEE. The CDR3 reads CASSGIFSGNTIYF. CDR3 nucleotide sequence: TGTGCCAGCAGCGGGATTTTCTCTGGAAACACCATATATTTT. Filled out from reference TRBV9 and TRBJ1-3, the complete variable domain reads DSGVTQTPKHLITATGQRVTLRCSPRSGDLSVYWYQQSLDQGLQFLIQYYNGEERAKGNILERFSAQQFPDLHSELNLSSLELGDSALYFCASSGIFSGNTIYFGEGSWLTVV.

V usage is TRBV6-1 and J usage is TRBJ2-7, with D unresolved. This CDR3 comprises 13 residues. Germline V CDR1 and CDR2: MNHNS, SASEGT. V was shortened by 2 bases and J by 1 base, with 6 bases between the two germline ends. The CDR3 is CASSETASYEQYF. CDR3 DNA: TGTGCCAGCAGTGAAACCGCATCCTACGAGCAGTACTTC.

This sequence joins TRBV18 and TRBJ1-2; D is undetermined. The CDR3 has 14 amino acids. Germline V lookup: CDR1 KGHSH, CDR2 LQKENI. Trimming shortened V by 3 bases and J by 2 bases, and 10 bases separated the two germline ends. The CDR3: CASSPSGENYGYTF. CDR3 nucleotides: TGTGCCAGCTCACCCTCCGGTGAGAACTATGGCTACACCTTC.

In its sample, this clone was seen a few times. The J gene is TRBJ1-2, the V gene TRBV28; TRBD1 matches 8 bases. Unmatched junction bases numbered 6, after V lost 7 bases and J lost 8 bases. Germline V lookup: CDR1 MDHEN, CDR2 SYDVKM. This CDR3 spans 12 amino acids. The DNA of the CDR3 is TGTGCCAGCACAACCGGGACAGGCGGCTACACCTTC. Translation gives CASTTGTGGYTF.

The chain employs TRBV5-4 and TRBJ1-2; 12 positions agree with TRBD1. Germline V gives CDR1 SGHNT, CDR2 YYREEE (reference sequence). The CDR3 loop spans 14 amino acids. Losses at the gene ends were 5 bases for V and 7 bases for J; bases not matched to a gene: 6. CDR3 amino acids: CASRGQGAEFGYTF. CDR3 sequence (DNA): TGTGCCAGCAGGGGACAGGGGGCTGAGTTTGGCTACACCTTC.

The DNA for the CDR3 is TGTGCCAGCAGCTTAGTAAAGGAGCTTAACTATGGCTACACCTTC. This sequence encodes CASSLVKELNYGYTF. The J gene is TRBJ1-2, the V gene TRBV11-3; no clear D. V was cut by 1 base and J by 1 base, with 10 bases left in between. The length of the CDR3 is 15 residues. CDR1 is SGHNT and CDR2 is YENEEA in the germline V gene.

V gene TRBV13 combines with J gene TRBJ1-1; D gene uncertain. The CDR3 has 14 amino acids. The germline V and J ends were trimmed by 1 base and 5 bases, with 11 bases remaining between them. The germline V gene has CDR1 PRHDT and CDR2 FYEKMQ (reference sequence). The DNA for the CDR3 is TGTGCCAGCAGCTTAGACGGCCCCTGGACTGAAGCTTTCTTT. Residues: CASSLDGPWTEAFF. Supplemented by reference TRBV13 and TRBJ1-1, the full variable domain reads AAGVIQSPRHLIKEKRETATLKCYPIPRHDTVYWYQQGPGQDPQFLISFYEKMQSDKGSIPDRFSAQQFSDYHSELNMSSLELGDSALYFCASSLDGPWTEAFFGQGTRLTVV.

The gene calls are TRBV7-3 and TRBJ2-2; tentatively, D is TRBD1 (5 bases). Trimming took off 2 bases at V and 8 bases at J, with 15 bases between the two ends. Germline assignment: CDR1 SGHTA and CDR2 FQGTGA. The CDR3 has 15 residues. CDR3 region: CASSLGLTRTGELFF. The CDR3 DNA reads TGTGCCAGCAGCTTAGGGCTCACACGGACAGGGGAGCTGTTTTTT.

CDR3 bases: TGTGCCAGCAGGGTAGAGTTCGGCACAGATACGCAGTATTTT. It yields the protein CASRVEFGTDTQYF. The chain joins TRBV6-4 to TRBJ2-3; unclear D gene. Trimming pared 6 bases from V and 1 base from J, leaving 11 bases between. Germline loops: CDR1 MRHNA, CDR2 SNTAGT. The CDR3 runs 14 residues.

DNA for the CDR3: TGTGCCAGTAGTACCTCTAGCGGTTTCTACAATGAGCAGTTCTTC. This translates into CASSTSSGFYNEQFF. This rearrangement joins TRBV19 to TRBJ2-1; 7 positions match TRBD2. V lost 4 bases and J lost 3; bases outside the gene matches: 6. CDR3 length equals 15 residues. The V gene's germline CDR1 is LNHDA and CDR2 SQIVND (reference sequence).

The chain carries TRBV2 and TRBJ1-5; 8 bases fit TRBD1. The CDR3 contains 17 residues. V gave up 5 bases and J gave up 0 bases; unmatched junction bases: 9. CDR1 and CDR2 from the germline V gene are SNHLY and FYNNEI. CDR3 sequence: CASSYSGTGYSNQPQHF. The CDR3, as DNA: TGTGCCAGCAGTTACTCCGGGACAGGCTATAGCAATCAGCCCCAGCATTTT. Supplemented by reference TRBV2 and TRBJ1-5, the full variable domain reads EPEVTQTPSHQVTQMGQEVILRCVPISNHLYFYWYRQILGQKVEFLVSFYNNEISEKSEIFDDQFSVERPDGSNFTLKIRSTKLEDSAMYFCASSYSGTGYSNQPQHFGDGTRLSIL.

This clone was found once. V is TRBV7-2 and J is TRBJ2-3; no firm D call. This CDR3 has 13 residues. With 0 bases removed from V and 6 bases from J, the gap between germline ends came to 7 bases. The germline V gene encodes CDR1 SGHTA and CDR2 FQGNSA. The CDR3 is CASSLALMDTQYF. CDR3 DNA sequence: TGTGCCAGCAGCTTAGCGCTTATGGATACGCAGTATTTT.

The chain is built from TRBV5-1 and TRBJ2-7; TRBD1 aligns across 8 bases. V shed 0 bases, J shed 2 bases, and the junction held 4 bases outside the gene matches. The CDR3 runs 15 residues. The germline V gene encodes CDR1 SGHRS and CDR2 YFSETQ. In DNA form, the CDR3 reads TGCGCCAGCAGCTTGGGGGAGACAGGGGCCTACGAGCAGTACTTC. Its protein product is CASSLGETGAYEQYF.

CDR3 amino acids: CASRRQETQYF. CDR3 sequence (DNA): TGTGCCAGTAGGCGCCAAGAGACCCAGTACTTC. This chain uses TRBV19 with TRBJ2-5; D is undetermined. Trimming cost V 6 bases and J 1 base, with 3 bases left between them. The CDR3 runs 11 residues. CDR1 and CDR2 from the germline V gene are LNHDA and SQIVND (reference sequence).

The chain employs TRBV9 and TRBJ1-1; TRBD1 matches at 12 bases. Germline values: CDR1 SGDLS, CDR2 YYNGEE. The CDR3 extends over 16 amino acids. V was clipped by 4 bases and J by 4 bases; unmatched bases: 8. CDR3 in DNA: TGTGCCAGCAGCCACGGGACAGGGGGCGCGTTCACTGAAGCTTTCTTT. Translated: CASSHGTGGAFTEAFF. The whole variable domain, remainder taken from reference TRBV9 and TRBJ1-1, is DSGVTQTPKHLITATGQRVTLRCSPRSGDLSVYWYQQSLDQGLQFLIQYYNGEERAKGNILERFSAQQFPDLHSELNLSSLELGDSALYFCASSHGTGGAFTEAFFGQGTRLTVV.